Below, 19 T cell receptor beta chains from the same sample are listed, as sequenced in a study of T cells after yellow fever vaccination. TCRdb re-derived calls from the 5' RACE reads in MiXCR, one entry per CDR3 protein. The sample carries hundreds of thousands of distinct CDR3 sequences, about 3.5% recorded once. Sample: PBMCs, taken on the day of the yellow fever booster vaccination. These receptors originate from a man aged 18 to 29 who received the YFV17D yellow fever vaccine.

This clonotype was recorded many times. The chain uses TRBV12-3 or TRBV12-4 and TRBJ2-1; the D gene is possibly TRBD2 (7 bases). V was cut by 1 base and J by 2 bases, with 9 bases left in between. This CDR3 has 15 residues. The CDR3: CASSLGGGTYNEQFF. In DNA, the CDR3 is TGTGCCAGCAGTTTAGGGGGGGGCACCTACAATGAGCAGTTCTTC.

This clonotype was seen repeatedly, ten times or more. The rearrangement links TRBV7-2 to TRBJ2-7; possibly TRBD2 for D (6 bases). Germline assignment: CDR1 SGHTA and CDR2 FQGNSA. Trimming shortened V by 3 bases and J by 6 bases, and 9 bases separated the two germline ends. The CDR3 contains 12 residues. CDR3 nucleotide sequence: TGTGCCAGCAGCTTCAACGGGGGCGAGCAGTACTTC. Its translation is CASSFNGGEQYF.

This clonotype has only a few counts. The chain links TRBV5-1 to TRBJ2-1; D perhaps matches TRBD2 (5 bases). The CDR3 has 16 amino acids. Per germline, CDR1 SGHRS and CDR2 YFSETQ. V was pared by 0 bases and J by 0 bases, with 10 bases between. The DNA of the CDR3 is TGCGCCAGCAGCTTGGTACGGAGGAGCTCCTACAATGAGCAGTTCTTC. Translated, it gives CASSLVRRSSYNEQFF.

The chain joins TRBV5-6 to TRBJ2-5, with no clear D. The CDR3 consists of 11 residues. Germline V gene data show CDR1 as SGHDT and CDR2 as YYEEEE. Trimming took off 5 bases at V and 9 bases at J, with 11 bases between the two ends. The CDR3 DNA follows: TGTGCCAGCAGAAAGGCCTCCTCCCAGTACTTC. It encodes CASRKASSQYF.

This clonotype came up a few times. The chain is built from TRBV29-1 and TRBJ2-2; 9 bases fit TRBD2. The CDR3 has 18 residues. J gave up 0 bases and V 5 bases, and 13 bases lay outside the gene matches. From germline, CDR1 is SQVTM and CDR2 ANQGSEA. CDR3 DNA sequence: TGCAGCGTTCGGTCCTGGCGGGGGGGGCTCCCGAACACCGGGGAGCTGTTTTTT. Amino acid sequence: CSVRSWRGGLPNTGELFF.

This clonotype came up a few times. The genes are TRBV6-2 or TRBV6-3 and TRBJ2-1, with no clear D. Trimming cost V 6 bases and J 6 bases, with 6 bases left between them. The CDR3 extends over 11 amino acids. CDR1 and CDR2 from the germline V gene are MNHEY and SVGEGT. DNA for the CDR3: TGTGCCAGCAGCCACAGCAATGAGCAGTTCTTC. Encoded protein: CASSHSNEQFF.

This clonotype appeared a few times. V gene TRBV20-1 combines with J gene TRBJ2-7, with TRBD1 identical over 10 bases. V was pared by 5 bases and J by 5 bases, with 9 bases of the junction left unmatched. Per the germline V gene, CDR1 is DFQATT and CDR2 is SNEGSKA (reference sequence). This CDR3 has 14 amino acids. CDR3 residues: CSAQTGGGRDEQYV. The CDR3 nucleotides are TGCAGTGCTCAGACAGGGGGCGGTAGAGACGAGCAGTACGTC.

The rearrangement links TRBV19 to TRBJ1-6, with D tentatively TRBD1 (5 bases). Germline values: CDR1 LNHDA, CDR2 SQIVND (reference sequence). CDR3 length: 12 residues. V lost 4 bases and J 15 bases, leaving 13 bases between the germline ends. CDR3: CASSTSQGNLHF. CDR3 in DNA: TGTGCCAGTAGTACCTCCCAGGGTAACCTCCACTTT.

This clonotype was seen ten or more times. This sequence joins TRBV7-2 and TRBJ2-5; maybe TRBD2 (6 bases). Trimming stripped 1 base from V and 1 base from J, with 13 bases between. Germline V lookup: CDR1 SGHTA, CDR2 FQGNSA. The CDR3 sequence is 16 residues long. The chain's CDR3 is CASSLGTKRVQETQYF. DNA of the CDR3: TGTGCCAGCAGCTTAGGTACCAAGCGGGTCCAAGAGACCCAGTACTTC.

This clonotype has just a few counts. The chain couples TRBV7-2 to TRBJ1-1, with unresolved D. Looked up from germline, CDR1 is SGHTA and CDR2 is FQGNSA. V was clipped by 1 base and J by 3 bases, with 9 bases between them. The CDR3 is 14 residues long. Written as DNA, the CDR3 is TGTGCCAGCAGCTTAGTGAGACATTACACTGAAGCTTTCTTT. Amino acids: CASSLVRHYTEAFF.

This clonotype has just a few counts. The J gene is TRBJ2-2, the V gene TRBV5-1; 9 bases fit TRBD1. In germline, CDR1 is SGHRS, CDR2 YFSETQ. The CDR3 sequence is 15 residues long. The V gene end was trimmed by 4 bases and the J gene end by 4 bases; junction bases not matched to a gene: 5. The CDR3 sequence: CASSHGTGLTGELFF. CDR3 nucleotides: TGCGCCAGCAGCCACGGGACAGGGCTCACCGGGGAGCTGTTTTTT.

This clonotype came up a few times. The chain has TRBV5-8 and TRBJ1-2; tentative D call: TRBD1 (5 bases). The CDR3 is made up of 14 amino acids. Per germline, CDR1 SGHTS and CDR2 YDEGEE. The germline V and J ends were trimmed by 3 bases and 9 bases, with 18 bases remaining between them. CDR3 amino acids: CASSSTGTGVSYTF. CDR3 DNA: TGTGCCAGCAGCTCAACCGGGACCGGTGTTAGCTACACCTTC. Supplemented by reference TRBV5-8 and TRBJ1-2, the full variable domain reads EAGVTQSPTHLIKTRGQQATLRCSPISGHTSVYWYQQALGLGLQFLLWYDEGEERNRGNFPPRFSGRQFPNYSSELNVNALELEDSALYLCASSSTGTGVSYTFGSGTRLTVV.

This chain connects TRBV4-3 to TRBJ2-7; maybe TRBD2 (5 bases). Trimming took 0 bases from V and 2 from J, leaving 11 bases between them. Germline V gene sequence: CDR1 LGHNA, CDR2 YSLEER. The CDR3 is 15 residues long. The CDR3 nucleotides are TGCGCCAGCAGCCAAGATCCGGGGAGCCCCTACGAGCAGTACTTC. Amino acids: CASSQDPGSPYEQYF.

This clonotype was seen repeatedly, ten times or more. The chain combines TRBV18 with TRBJ1-2; D is undetermined. This CDR3 spans 15 amino acids. CDR1 KGHSH and CDR2 LQKENI come from the germline V gene. The V end was cut by 5 bases, the J end by 3 bases, with 16 bases between. The chain's CDR3 is CASSSDQVPDYGYTF. The CDR3 DNA sequence: TGTGCCAGCTCATCAGACCAGGTCCCTGACTATGGCTACACCTTC. Full variable domain (rest looked up from reference TRBV18 and TRBJ1-2): NAGVMQNPRHLVRRRGQEARLRCSPMKGHSHVYWYRQLPEEGLKFMVYLQKENIIDESGMPKERFSAEFPKEGPSILRIQQVVRGDSAAYFCASSSDQVPDYGYTFGSGTRLTVV.

This clonotype was detected a few times. This chain connects TRBV29-1 to TRBJ2-3; the D is unclear. Between the trimmed V and J ends, which lost 6 bases and 1 base, there was a span of 14 bases. This CDR3 region has 14 residues. Germline CDR1 reads SQVTM; CDR2 reads ANQGSEA. CDR3 sequence reads: CSVATQTRTDTQYF. In DNA form, the CDR3 reads TGCAGCGTCGCAACCCAAACCCGCACAGATACGCAGTATTTT.

V usage is TRBV11-2 and J usage is TRBJ2-2; 10 bases match TRBD1. The CDR3 is 16 residues long. V was pared by 5 bases and J by 8 bases, with 11 bases of the junction left unmatched. From germline, CDR1 is SGHAT and CDR2 FQNNGV. The CDR3 DNA sequence: TGTGCCAGCAGCCGGTTCGACAGGGGGCAGGCGGGGGAGCTGTTTTTT. Translated, it gives CASSRFDRGQAGELFF. Filled out from reference TRBV11-2 and TRBJ2-2, the complete variable domain reads EAGVAQSPRYKIIEKRQSVAFWCNPISGHATLYWYQQILGQGPKLLIQFQNNGVVDDSQLPKDRFSAERLKGVDSTLKIQPAKLEDSAVYLCASSRFDRGQAGELFFGEGSRLTVL.

This clonotype was observed a handful of times. The rearrangement links TRBV10-3 to TRBJ2-7; possibly TRBD2 for D (6 bases). CDR3 length: 14 residues. Germline V gives CDR1 ENHRY, CDR2 SYGVKD. Trimming pared 3 bases from V and 5 bases from J, leaving 14 bases between. The CDR3 loop reads CAISDGGAPNEQYF. The CDR3 bases are TGTGCCATCAGTGACGGGGGAGCCCCCAACGAGCAGTACTTC.

The table lists this clonotype with many counts. The rearrangement links TRBV15 to TRBJ1-5; 7 positions match TRBD1. V gave up 8 bases and J gave up 6 bases; unmatched junction bases: 7. CDR1 and CDR2 (germline): LNHNV, YYDKDF (reference sequence). This CDR3 has 13 residues. The DNA of the CDR3 is TGTGCCACCGGGACAGAAGTCGGTCAGCCCCAGCATTTT. This sequence encodes CATGTEVGQPQHF.

This clonotype has ten or more counts. The gene calls are TRBV29-1 and TRBJ1-1; D unresolved. V lost 4 bases, J lost 0 bases, and 9 bases lay in between. Germline V gene lookup returns CDR1 SQVTM and CDR2 ANQGSEA. This CDR3 is built from 13 residues. CDR3 DNA sequence: TGCAGCGTTGGGCGGGATATGAACACTGAAGCTTTCTTT. Protein: CSVGRDMNTEAFF.